Listed below are T cell receptor beta chains from one sample, sequenced in a study of control samples from healthy donors and cancer patients. TCRdb keeps only in-frame clones here, not all; method: immunoSEQ multiplex PCR. The table has about 150,000 clones, roughly 93% seen once. Sequenced sample: blood. These receptors came from a man aged 45-65 years in good health. The CDR3 runs from the conserved cysteine through the conserved F or W. D genes are given only for firm matches. Size is omitted from some rows. Given values are once, few, many or a class for expanded clones.

TRBV27	TRBJ1-2	-	-	CASRTDPNYGYTF	TGTGCCAGCAGAACAGACCCTAACTATGGCTACACCTTC
TRBV4-1	TRBJ2-7	TRBD1	-	CASSQGLGDRDEQYF	TGCGCCAGCAGCCAAGGGTTAGGGGACAGGGACGAGCAGTACTTC
TRBV5-6	TRBJ2-5	TRBD1	-	CASSSEPTGAWETQYF	TGTGCCAGCAGCTCGGAGCCTACAGGGGCATGGGAGACCCAGTACTTC
TRBV5-4	TRBJ2-3	TRBD2	-	CASSPGLAGGFADTQYF	TGTGCCAGCAGCCCCGGACTAGCGGGAGGATTTGCAGATACGCAGTATTTT
TRBV7-9	TRBJ2-3	TRBD2	-	CASSLSGRVTDTQYF	TGTGCCAGCAGCTTAAGCGGGAGGGTCACAGATACGCAGTATTTT
TRBV20-1	TRBJ1-2	-	-	CSARENGYTF	TGCAGTGCTAGAGAAAACGGCTACACCTTC
TRBV11-3	TRBJ2-1	TRBD2	-	CASSVGGVAGDHEQFF	TGTGCCAGCAGCGTTGGTGGAGTAGCGGGAGACCATGAGCAGTTCTTC
TRBV12-3/TRBV12-4	TRBJ1-2	-	few	CASSRGGARGYTF	TGTGCCAGCAGTAGGGGGGGAGCTCGCGGCTACACCTTC
TRBV7-3	TRBJ2-2	-	-	CASSLSKDGELFF	TGTGCCAGCAGCTTAAGTAAGGACGGGGAGCTGTTTTTT
TRBV28	TRBJ2-2	TRBD2	-	CASSLLTSGPFTGELFF	TGTGCCAGCAGTCTCCTCACTAGCGGCCCCTTTACCGGGGAGCTGTTTTTT
TRBV25-1	TRBJ1-1	-	-	CASSRQATEAFF	TGTGCCAGCAGTCGACAGGCTACCGAAGCTTTCTTT
TRBV7-2	TRBJ2-5	-	few	CASSSHRVYQETQYF	TGTGCCAGCAGCTCACACAGGGTTTACCAAGAGACCCAGTACTTC
TRBV9	TRBJ2-3	-	-	CASSGSYTDTQYF	TGTGCCAGCAGCGGTTCTTACACAGATACGCAGTATTTT
TRBV28	TRBJ2-5	-	once	CASSQVWAGLKTQYF	TGTGCCAGCAGTCAGGTCTGGGCAGGGCTCAAGACCCAGTACTTC
TRBV6-6	TRBJ1-4	-	-	CASSYSQGREKLFF	TGTGCCAGCAGTTACTCGCAGGGTCGGGAAAAACTGTTTTTT
TRBV14	TRBJ1-2	-	-	CASSERGIVYGYTF	TGTGCCAGCAGCGAGCGGGGTATTGTGTATGGCTACACCTTC
TRBV6-5	TRBJ2-7	TRBD1	-	CASSYGTGQGPYEQYF	TGTGCCAGCAGTTACGGGACCGGACAGGGGCCCTACGAGCAGTACTTC
TRBV27	TRBJ2-6	-	-	CASSLSPSGANVLTF	TGTGCCAGCAGTTTATCGCCCTCTGGGGCCAACGTCCTGACTTTC
TRBV28	TRBJ1-2	-	-	CASKDRFYGYTF	TGTGCCAGCAAAGACAGGTTTTATGGCTACACCTTC
TRBV4-2	TRBJ2-7	-	once	CASSQQASDQYEQYF	TGTGCCAGCAGCCAACAGGCTAGCGACCAATACGAGCAGTACTTC
TRBV11-2	TRBJ1-6	-	-	CASSQLAGSSYNSPLHF	TGTGCCAGCAGCCAATTGGCAGGGAGCTCCTATAATTCACCCCTCCACTTT
TRBV19	TRBJ2-7	-	once	CASSNTRYEQYF	TGTGCCAGTAGTAACACCCGCTACGAGCAGTACTTC
TRBV11-2	TRBJ2-1	-	-	CASSPRGGSLDNEQFF	TGTGCCAGCAGCCCCCGAGGAGGGAGCCTTGACAATGAGCAGTTCTTC
TRBV5-5	TRBJ2-1	-	once	CASSSTTSSYEQFF	TGTGCCAGCAGCTCCACGACTAGTAGCTATGAGCAGTTCTTC
TRBV4-1	TRBJ2-1	-	-	CASSRDRIVYEQFF	TGCGCCAGCAGCCGGGATAGAATAGTCTATGAGCAGTTCTTC
TRBV5-1	TRBJ2-2	-	-	CASFLGQPNTGELFF	TGCGCCAGCTTCCTTGGGCAGCCGAACACCGGGGAGCTGTTTTTT
TRBV4-2	TRBJ2-1	-	-	CASSQETTWSYNEQFF	TGTGCCAGCAGCCAAGAGACCACTTGGTCCTACAATGAGCAGTTCTTC
TRBV30	TRBJ1-1	-	-	CAWAWGGAAMNTEAFF	TGTGCCTGGGCCTGGGGGGGGGCAGCCATGAACACTGAAGCTTTCTTT
TRBV28	TRBJ1-6	-	-	CASSLLPTPLHF	TGTGCCAGCAGTTTACTCCCTACACCCCTCCACTTT
TRBV5-8	TRBJ1-6	-	-	CASSPGSGRGSYNSPLHF	TGTGCCAGCAGTCCGGGATCTGGAAGAGGGTCCTATAATTCACCCCTCCACTTT
TRBV6-1	TRBJ2-3	TRBD1	-	CASSGTGNTDTQYF	TGTGCCAGCAGTGGGACAGGGAATACAGATACGCAGTATTTT
TRBV6-5	TRBJ2-7	TRBD2	-	CASSFGLVGGTGEQYF	TGTGCCAGCAGTTTCGGACTAGTCGGAGGAACGGGCGAGCAGTACTTC
TRBV7-3	TRBJ2-2	-	-	CASSRNDRAPGELFF	TGTGCCAGCAGCCGGAACGACAGAGCACCCGGGGAGCTGTTTTTT
TRBV27	TRBJ1-2	-	-	CASSLTPTGFYGYTF	TGTGCCAGCAGTTTAACCCCCACAGGGTTCTATGGCTACACCTTC
TRBV12-3/TRBV12-4	TRBJ1-1	-	-	CASSRQGNTEAFF	TGTGCCAGCAGTCGGCAGGGGAACACTGAAGCTTTCTTT